This T cell receptor beta chain was observed in a study of early T cells in non-severe SARS-CoV-2 infection. This clonotype was seen a handful of times. MiXCR was run by TCRdb on the 5' RACE reads, yielding one entry per CDR3 protein. The sample yields roughly 100,000 distinct CDR3 sequences, around 14% seen once. The CDR3 consists of 15 residues. V was clipped by 7 bases and J by 4 bases, with 16 bases between them. The TCR originated in an adult who was a healthcare worker with PCR-confirmed SARS-CoV-2 infection or an uninfected control (not recorded which). This chain links TRBV12-3 or TRBV12-4 with TRBJ2-2; D gene ambiguous. The sample consisted of whole blood. CDR3 region: CASMSGRSATGELFF. The CDR3 coding sequence is TGTGCCAGCATGTCCGGAAGGAGCGCCACCGGGGAGCTGTTTTTT.